The following is a TCR beta chain sequence with its context. Its recognized antigen is unknown. Within one base of it there is no much larger clone, and no base qualities were kept. Donors were healthy HIV-negative adults with no recently reported acute infections or vaccinations. All donors were Caucasian adults living in Nashville, Tennessee, USA. CD4+ T cells were enriched through magnetic negative selection, after which naive cells were positively selected on CD45RA and the remaining negative fraction served as the memory subset. Blood was obtained by leukapheresis, after which PBMCs were separated by Ficoll-Histopaque density gradient centrifugation and cryopreserved in liquid nitrogen vapor phase. Analytical flow cytometry was used to check the purity and quantity of every magnetically sorted T cell population. From each sorted fraction, genomic DNA was isolated and quantified by UV absorbance on a Nanodrop 2000c.

This sample is drawn from a study of shared clonotypes between healthy human individuals (dated by TCRdb to the early 2020s). Notes on the research overall: Two women and three men aged 18 to 49 years were included in the cohort. For each donor, CD4 naive and CD4 memory were each run on three plates, CD8 naive on two plates, and CD8 memory on one plate. To estimate repertoire size and how much clonotypes are shared between individuals, the study performed deep sequencing of blood TCR repertoires from a few healthy adults. Different laboratories and diverse techniques were used to prepare libraries and sequence TCR repertoires, to increase sequencing depth and limit assay-specific biases. Between about 0.9 and 8.9 billion PBMCs per donor were obtained by leukapheresis. Study-wide findings and limitations: Clonotypes shared by all four sorted-subset donors showed higher generation probabilities than non-shared clonotypes. Larger estimated clonotype richness was generally found for naive subsets than for memory subsets. About 5% of naive CD4, approximately 3.7% of naive CD8, approximately 2.2% of memory CD4, and 0.35% to 0.4% of memory CD8 clonotypes were shared across several donors. Rarefaction of sorted-subset datasets indicated incomplete sequencing despite the large sequencing depth. Pairwise subsampling led to the expectation that sequencing depth would affect the degree of clonotype sharing among donors. Only blood was sampled, and tissue TCR repertoires likely differ from those in blood. Because the study included a small number of donors, the genetic and exposure-history diversity represented was limited.

TCR CDR3 regions were amplified from genomic DNA by multiplex PCR using the deep immunoSEQ assay. For each cell subset, the extracted genomic DNA was distributed evenly across all wells of several immunoSEQ 96-well plates, and each plate served as one replicate. For sorted subsets, around 0.2 ug genomic DNA, equal to approximately 30,000 T cell genomes, was loaded into each replicate PCR. Purified libraries were measured with a Qubit 3.0 fluorometer, size-checked on a Bioanalyzer 2100, and measured again with the KAPA Library Quantification kit. Every immunoSEQ 96-well plate was sequenced on a separate single-read 150-cycle Illumina NextSeq 550 flow cell. Concerning the study's data processing: Because the immunoSEQ output held only junctional sequences and lacked quality scores, the filtering could not match the filtering applied to full-length reads. Sequences were annotated with PyIR, a Python wrapper for IgBLAST v1.9, and V/J genes and CDR3 were assigned using IMGT germline references. Reads were removed for weak V/J assignments (E-value above 1e-6), missing CDR3, stop codons, out-of-frame junctions, or ambiguous translated residues. A V3J clonotype was defined by an identical inferred V gene, J gene, and CDR3 amino acid sequence. To compute the percentage overlap between repertoires, the number of shared unique clonotypes was divided by the size of the smaller repertoire. RTK rarefaction, the Chao1 estimator, and Recon v2.1 estimates of unobserved clonotypes were used to assess repertoire richness. OLGA was used to compute generation probabilities for all TCRbeta clonotypes that the gDNA method yielded from a few donors. The clones in this table, taken by TCRdb from immuneACCESS, are in-frame only. Not every clone is retained; where verified, under half of the shortfall comes from an unresolved V gene, and the cause of the rest is unknown. V, J and clone size were drawn from that table, and D and trimming were deduced from the DNA. This sample holds under 650,000 clones; almost 97% were observed only once. The ten largest account for under 0.06% of the sample.

What was sequenced was naive CD4+ T cells sorted from blood. According to the study, the label for this sample's cell subset or site signals: CD45RA+ positively selected. The receptor was derived from a woman in her thirties in good health.

The nucleotide sequence is given as TGTGCCAGCAGCCCGGACACCCTAGACGGGGAGCTGTTTTTT. It is translated as CASSPDTLDGELFF. The chain was built from TRBV11-3 and TRBJ2-2; 5 matching bases give a weak D call of TRBD1. The CDR3 contains 14 residues, cysteine and phenylalanine counted. The entry retains the CDR3 DNA only, 42 bases that are in frame from base 1. V loses 5 bases of germline sequence and J loses 7 bases, and the interval between the two ends is 14 bases. CDR1 and CDR2, per the germline V gene, are SGHNT and YENEEA. Here the CDR3 is joined to the reference TRBV11-3 and TRBJ2-2 genes, and the full variable domain is: EAGVVQSPRYKIIEKKQPVAFWCNPISGHNTLYWYLQNLGQGPELLIRYENEEAVDDSQLPKDRFSAERLKGVDSTLKIQPAELGDSAVYLCASSPDTLDGELFFGEGSRLTVL.